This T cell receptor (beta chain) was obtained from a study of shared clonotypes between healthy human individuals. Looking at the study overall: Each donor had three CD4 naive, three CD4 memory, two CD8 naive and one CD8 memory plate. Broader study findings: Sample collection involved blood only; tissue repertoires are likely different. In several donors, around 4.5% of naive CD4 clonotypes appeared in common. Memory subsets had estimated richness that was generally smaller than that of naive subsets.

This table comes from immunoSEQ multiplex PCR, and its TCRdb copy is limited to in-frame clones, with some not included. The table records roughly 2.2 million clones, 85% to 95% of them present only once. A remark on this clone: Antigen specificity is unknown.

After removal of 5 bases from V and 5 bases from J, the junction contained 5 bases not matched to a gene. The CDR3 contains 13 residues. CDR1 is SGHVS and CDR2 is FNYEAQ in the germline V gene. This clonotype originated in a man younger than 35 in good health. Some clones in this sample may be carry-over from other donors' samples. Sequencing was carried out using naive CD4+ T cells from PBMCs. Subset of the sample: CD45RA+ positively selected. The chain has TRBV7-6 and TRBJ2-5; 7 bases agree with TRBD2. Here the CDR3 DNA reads TGTGCCAGCAGCCGAGTAGCGGGTGAGACCCAGTACTTC. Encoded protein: CASSRVAGETQYF.